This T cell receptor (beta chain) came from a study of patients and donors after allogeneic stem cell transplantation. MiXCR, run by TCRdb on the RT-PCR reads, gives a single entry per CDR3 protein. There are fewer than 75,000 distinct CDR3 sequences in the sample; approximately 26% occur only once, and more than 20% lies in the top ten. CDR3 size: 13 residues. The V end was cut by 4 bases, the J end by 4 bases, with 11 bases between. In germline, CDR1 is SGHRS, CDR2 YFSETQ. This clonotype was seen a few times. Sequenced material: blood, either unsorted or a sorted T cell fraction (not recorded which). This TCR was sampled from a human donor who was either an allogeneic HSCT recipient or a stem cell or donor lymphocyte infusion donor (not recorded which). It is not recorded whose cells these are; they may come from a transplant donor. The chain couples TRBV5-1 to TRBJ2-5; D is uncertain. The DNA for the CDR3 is TGCGCCAGCAGCGGGTTCGTTGGAGAGACCCAGTACTTC. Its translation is CASSGFVGETQYF.